This T cell receptor (beta chain) was found in a study of a mutant IDH1 vaccine in newly diagnosed glioma. Study summary: Most had both radiotherapy and temozolomide beforehand; others had only one.

Time point noted: baseline, week 1 (first vaccination visit). Treatment given: pre-vaccination baseline after standard-of-care therapy. Profiling relied on immunoSEQ multiplex PCR, and the TCRdb table lists in-frame clones only, not all of them. The data show tens of thousands of clones, with around 82% seen just once and about 4.5% held by the top ten. The CDR3 length is 15 residues. Trimming removed 3 bases at V and 3 bases at J, with 14 bases between. Germline V gives CDR1 SEHNR, CDR2 FQNEAQ (reference sequence). The specimen comprised peripheral blood mononuclear cells (PBMCs), sampled from a glioma patient treated with radiotherapy, temozolomide or both. This sequence was found in a young woman with glioma. Some clones in this sample may be carry-over from other donors' samples. This rearrangement joins TRBV7-9 to TRBJ1-1; maybe TRBD1 (6 bases). The CDR3 nucleotides are TGTGCCAGCAGCTTGGACAGTGGACGGGACACTGAAGCTTTCTTT. It translates to CASSLDSGRDTEAFF.